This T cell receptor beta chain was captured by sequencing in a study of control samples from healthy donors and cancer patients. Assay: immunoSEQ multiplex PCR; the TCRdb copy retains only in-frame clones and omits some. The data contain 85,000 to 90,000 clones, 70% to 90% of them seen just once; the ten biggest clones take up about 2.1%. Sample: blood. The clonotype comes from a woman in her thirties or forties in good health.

The CDR3 reads CASSQTGGRTEAFF. CDR3 bases: TGTGCCAGCAGCCAAACAGGGGGGAGGACTGAAGCTTTCTTT. The J gene is TRBJ1-1, the V gene TRBV3-1 (or the pseudogene TRBV3-2); TRBD1 matches at 8 bases. Germline loops: CDR1 LGHDT, CDR2 YNNKEL (reference sequence). This CDR3 has 14 residues. The ends lost 2 bases at V and 5 bases at J; junction bases unmatched: 4.